This T cell receptor beta chain was obtained from a study of radiation and T cells in renal cell carcinoma. Study background: Nephrectomy followed 15 Gy stereotactic body radiation by 4 weeks.

Time point: blood 2 weeks post-SBRT. Treatment here: 15 Gy SBRT to primary tumor, nephrectomy 4 weeks later. Remarks on this clone: Its cognate antigen is unknown.

Repertoires were generated with immunoSEQ multiplex PCR, while TCRdb's copy carries only in-frame clones and drops some. The sample carries more than 75,000 clones, 80% to 90% recorded once. General study points: No pretreatment tumor biopsies were available for baseline clonotypes.

This receptor was obtained from a woman aged 45-59 years with renal cell carcinoma. The sequencing used blood, collected from a patient whose treatment included radiotherapy and nephrectomy.

CDR3 in DNA: TGCAGCGTTAAGTCGTCAGGGGGCTACGAGCAGTACTTC. It yields the protein CSVKSSGGYEQYF. The chain has TRBV29-1 and TRBJ2-7, with TRBD1 matching over 7 bases. The CDR3 sequence is 13 residues long. V lost 5 bases to trimming and J lost 3 bases; unmatched junction nucleotides: 7. CDR1 SQVTM and CDR2 ANQGSEA come from the germline V gene.